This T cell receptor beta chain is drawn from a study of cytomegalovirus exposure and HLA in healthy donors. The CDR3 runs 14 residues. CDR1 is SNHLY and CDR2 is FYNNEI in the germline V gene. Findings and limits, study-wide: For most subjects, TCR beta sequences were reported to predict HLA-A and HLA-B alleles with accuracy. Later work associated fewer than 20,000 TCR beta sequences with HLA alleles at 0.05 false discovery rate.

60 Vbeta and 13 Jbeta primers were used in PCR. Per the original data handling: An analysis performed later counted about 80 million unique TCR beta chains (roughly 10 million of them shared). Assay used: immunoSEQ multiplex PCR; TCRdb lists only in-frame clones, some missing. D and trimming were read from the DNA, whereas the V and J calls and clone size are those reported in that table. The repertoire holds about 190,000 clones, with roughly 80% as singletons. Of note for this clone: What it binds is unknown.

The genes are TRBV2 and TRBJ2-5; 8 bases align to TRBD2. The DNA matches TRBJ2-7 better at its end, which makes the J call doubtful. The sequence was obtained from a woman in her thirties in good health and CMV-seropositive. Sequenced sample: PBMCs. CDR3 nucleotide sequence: TGTGCCCGAAGCGGTGGTAGCGGGAACTACGAGCAGTACTTC. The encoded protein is CARSGGSGNYEQYF.